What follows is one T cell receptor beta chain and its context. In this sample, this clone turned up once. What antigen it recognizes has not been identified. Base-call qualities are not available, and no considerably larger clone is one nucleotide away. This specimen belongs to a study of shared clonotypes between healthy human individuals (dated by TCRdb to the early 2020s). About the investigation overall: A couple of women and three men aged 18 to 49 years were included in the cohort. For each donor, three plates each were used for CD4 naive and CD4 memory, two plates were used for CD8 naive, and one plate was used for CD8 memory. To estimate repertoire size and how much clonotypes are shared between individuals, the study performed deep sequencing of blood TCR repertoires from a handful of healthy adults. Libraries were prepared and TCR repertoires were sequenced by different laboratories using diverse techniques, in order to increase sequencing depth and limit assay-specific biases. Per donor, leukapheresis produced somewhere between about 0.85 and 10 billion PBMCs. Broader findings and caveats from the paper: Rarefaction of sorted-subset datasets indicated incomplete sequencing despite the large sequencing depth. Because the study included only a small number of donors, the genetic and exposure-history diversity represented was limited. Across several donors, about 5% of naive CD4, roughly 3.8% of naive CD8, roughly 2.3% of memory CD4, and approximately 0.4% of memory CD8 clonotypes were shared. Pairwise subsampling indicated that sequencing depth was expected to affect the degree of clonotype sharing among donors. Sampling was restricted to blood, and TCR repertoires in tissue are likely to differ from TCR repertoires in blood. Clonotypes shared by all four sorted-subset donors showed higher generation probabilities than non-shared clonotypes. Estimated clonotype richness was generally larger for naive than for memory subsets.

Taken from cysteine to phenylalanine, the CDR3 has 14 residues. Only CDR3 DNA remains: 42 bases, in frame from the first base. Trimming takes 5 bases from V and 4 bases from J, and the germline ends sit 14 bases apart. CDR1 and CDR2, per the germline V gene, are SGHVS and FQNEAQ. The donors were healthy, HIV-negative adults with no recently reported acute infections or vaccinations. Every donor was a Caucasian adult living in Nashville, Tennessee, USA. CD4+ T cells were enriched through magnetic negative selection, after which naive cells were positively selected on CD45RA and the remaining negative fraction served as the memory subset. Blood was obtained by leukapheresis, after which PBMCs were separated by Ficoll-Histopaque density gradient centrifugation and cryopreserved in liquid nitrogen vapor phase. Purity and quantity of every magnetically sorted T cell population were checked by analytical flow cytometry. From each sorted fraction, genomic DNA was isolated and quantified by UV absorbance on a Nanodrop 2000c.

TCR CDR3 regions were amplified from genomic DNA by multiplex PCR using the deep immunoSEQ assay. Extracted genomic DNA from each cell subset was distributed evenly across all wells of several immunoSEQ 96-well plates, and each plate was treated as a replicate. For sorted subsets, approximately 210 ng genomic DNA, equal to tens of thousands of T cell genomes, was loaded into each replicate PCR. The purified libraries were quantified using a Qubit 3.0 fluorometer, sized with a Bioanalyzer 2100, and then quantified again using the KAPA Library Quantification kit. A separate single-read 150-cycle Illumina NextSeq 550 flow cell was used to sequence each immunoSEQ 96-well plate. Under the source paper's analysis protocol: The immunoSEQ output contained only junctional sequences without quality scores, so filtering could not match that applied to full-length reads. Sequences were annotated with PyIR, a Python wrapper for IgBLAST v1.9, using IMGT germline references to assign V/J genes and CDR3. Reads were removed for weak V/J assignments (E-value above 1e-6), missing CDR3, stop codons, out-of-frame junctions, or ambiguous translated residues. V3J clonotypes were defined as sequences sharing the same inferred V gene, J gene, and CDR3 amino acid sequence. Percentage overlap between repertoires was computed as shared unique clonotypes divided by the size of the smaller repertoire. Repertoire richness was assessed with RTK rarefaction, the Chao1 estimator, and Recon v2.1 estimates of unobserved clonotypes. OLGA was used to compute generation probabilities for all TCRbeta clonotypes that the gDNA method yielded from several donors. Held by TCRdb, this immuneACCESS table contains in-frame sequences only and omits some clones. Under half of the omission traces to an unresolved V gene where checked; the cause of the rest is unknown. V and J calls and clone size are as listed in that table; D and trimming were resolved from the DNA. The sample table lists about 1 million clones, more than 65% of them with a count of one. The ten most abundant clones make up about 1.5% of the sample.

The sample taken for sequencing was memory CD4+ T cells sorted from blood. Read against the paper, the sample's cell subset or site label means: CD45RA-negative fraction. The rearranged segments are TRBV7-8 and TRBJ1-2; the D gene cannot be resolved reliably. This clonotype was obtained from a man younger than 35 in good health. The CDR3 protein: CASSRTGLGYGYTF. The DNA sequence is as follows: TGTGCCAGCAGCCGCACGGGGTTAGGCTATGGCTACACCTTC.